This T cell receptor beta chain stems from a study of T cell clonality in common variable immunodeficiency. In its sample, this clone was seen many times. The sequence runs out 3 residues before the end of the CDR3; the remainder is reconstructed from the germline J gene. The CDR3 runs to 14 residues. The germline gives CDR1 SEHNR, CDR2 FQNEAQ (reference sequence). This table comes from immunoSEQ multiplex PCR, and its TCRdb copy is limited to in-frame clones, with some not included. The profile covers approximately 34,000 clones, none occurring a single time. The chain has TRBV7-9 and TRBJ1-1; 9 nucleotides align to TRBD1. The source is a person aged 18 to 70 in good health. Sequencing input: peripheral blood mononuclear cells. The sequenced part of the CDR3 DNA is TGTGCCAGCAGCGCAGTCGGACAGGGGATGGAG. Its translation is CASSAVGQGME. The full CDR3 protein is CASSAVGQGMEAFF.